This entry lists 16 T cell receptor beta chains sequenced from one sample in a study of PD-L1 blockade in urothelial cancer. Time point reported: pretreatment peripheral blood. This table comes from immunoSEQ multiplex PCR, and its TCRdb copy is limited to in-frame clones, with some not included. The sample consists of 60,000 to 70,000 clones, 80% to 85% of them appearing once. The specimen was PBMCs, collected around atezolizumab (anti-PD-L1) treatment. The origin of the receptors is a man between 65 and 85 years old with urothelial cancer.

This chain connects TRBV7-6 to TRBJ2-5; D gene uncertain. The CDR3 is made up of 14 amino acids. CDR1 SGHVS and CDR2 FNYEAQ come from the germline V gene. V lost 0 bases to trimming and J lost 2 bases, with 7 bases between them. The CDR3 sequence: CASSLAAAQETQYF. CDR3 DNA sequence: TGTGCCAGCAGCTTAGCGGCGGCGCAAGAGACCCAGTACTTC.

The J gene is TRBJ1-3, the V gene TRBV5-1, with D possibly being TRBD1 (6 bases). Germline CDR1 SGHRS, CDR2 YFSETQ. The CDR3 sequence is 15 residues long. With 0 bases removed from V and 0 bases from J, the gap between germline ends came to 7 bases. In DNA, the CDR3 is TGCGCCAGCAGCTTGGTACAGGGCTCTGGAAACACCATATATTTT. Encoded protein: CASSLVQGSGNTIYF. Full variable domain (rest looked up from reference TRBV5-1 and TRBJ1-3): KAGVTQTPRYLIKTRGQQVTLSCSPISGHRSVSWYQQTPGQGLQFLFEYFSETQRNKGNFPGRFSGRQFSNSRSEMNVSTLELGDSALYLCASSLVQGSGNTIYFGEGSWLTVV.

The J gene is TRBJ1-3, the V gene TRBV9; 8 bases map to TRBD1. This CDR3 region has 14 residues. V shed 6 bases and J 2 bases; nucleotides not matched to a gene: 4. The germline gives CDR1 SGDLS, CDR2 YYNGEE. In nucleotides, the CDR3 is TGTGCCAGCACCCAGGGGGCCGCTGGAAACACCATATATTTT. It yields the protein CASTQGAAGNTIYF.

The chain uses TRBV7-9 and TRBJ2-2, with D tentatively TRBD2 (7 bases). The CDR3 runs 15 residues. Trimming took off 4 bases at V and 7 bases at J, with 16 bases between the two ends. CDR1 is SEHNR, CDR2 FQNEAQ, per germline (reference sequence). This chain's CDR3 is CASSSSKGGIGELFF. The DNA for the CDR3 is TGTGCCAGCAGCTCATCCAAGGGGGGGATCGGGGAGCTGTTTTTT. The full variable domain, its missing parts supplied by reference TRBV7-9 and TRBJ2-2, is DTGVSQNPRHKITKRGQNVTFRCDPISEHNRLYWYRQTLGQGPEFLTYFQNEAQLEKSRLLSDRFSAERPKGSFSTLEIQRTEQGDSAMYLCASSSSKGGIGELFFGEGSRLTVL.

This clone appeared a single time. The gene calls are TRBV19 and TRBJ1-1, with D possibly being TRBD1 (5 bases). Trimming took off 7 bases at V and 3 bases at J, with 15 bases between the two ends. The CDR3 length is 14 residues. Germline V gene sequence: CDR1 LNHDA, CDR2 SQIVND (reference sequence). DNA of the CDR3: TGTGCCAGTAACCATGCGCAGGGTTACACTGAAGCTTTCTTT. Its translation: CASNHAQGYTEAFF.

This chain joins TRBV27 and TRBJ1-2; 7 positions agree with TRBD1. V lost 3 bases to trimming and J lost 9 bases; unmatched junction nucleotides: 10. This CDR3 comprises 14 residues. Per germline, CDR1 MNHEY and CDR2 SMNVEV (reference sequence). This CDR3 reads CASSLLTGIGSYTF. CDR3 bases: TGTGCCAGCAGTTTGCTGACAGGGATAGGGAGCTACACCTTC.

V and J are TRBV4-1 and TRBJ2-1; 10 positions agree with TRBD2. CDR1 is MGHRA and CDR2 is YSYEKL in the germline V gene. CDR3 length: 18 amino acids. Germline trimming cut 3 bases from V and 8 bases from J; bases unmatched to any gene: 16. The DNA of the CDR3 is TGCGCCAGCAGCCAGGTTAGGTCAGCGGGAGGGCCGAACCATGAGCAGTTCTTC. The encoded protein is CASSQVRSAGGPNHEQFF.

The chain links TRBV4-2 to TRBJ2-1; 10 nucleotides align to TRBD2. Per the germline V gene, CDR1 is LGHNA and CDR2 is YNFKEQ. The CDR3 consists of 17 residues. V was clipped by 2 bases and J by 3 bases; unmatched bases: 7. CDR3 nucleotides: TGTGCCAGCAGCCAAACGCTCACTAGCGGGGACTACAATGAGCAGTTCTTC. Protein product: CASSQTLTSGDYNEQFF.

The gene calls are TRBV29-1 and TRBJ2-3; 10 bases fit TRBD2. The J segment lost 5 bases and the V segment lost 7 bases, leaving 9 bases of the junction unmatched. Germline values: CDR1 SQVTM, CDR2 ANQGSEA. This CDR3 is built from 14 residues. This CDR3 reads CSARAGGPGDTQYF. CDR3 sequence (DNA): TGCAGCGCTCGAGCGGGAGGGCCCGGAGATACGCAGTATTTT.

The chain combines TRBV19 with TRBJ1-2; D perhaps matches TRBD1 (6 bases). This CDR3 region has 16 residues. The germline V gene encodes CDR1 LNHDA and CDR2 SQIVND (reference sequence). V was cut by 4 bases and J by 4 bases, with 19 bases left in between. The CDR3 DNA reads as TGTGCCAGTAGTACTGCTTCGGCGGGCAGGGGCTATGGCTACACCTTC. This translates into CASSTASAGRGYGYTF.

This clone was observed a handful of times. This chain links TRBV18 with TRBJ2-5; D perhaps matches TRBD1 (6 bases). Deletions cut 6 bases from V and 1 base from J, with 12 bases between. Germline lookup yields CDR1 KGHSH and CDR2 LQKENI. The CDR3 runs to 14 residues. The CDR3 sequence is CASSPGQIQETQYF. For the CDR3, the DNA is TGTGCCAGCTCCCCAGGACAGATCCAAGAGACCCAGTACTTC.

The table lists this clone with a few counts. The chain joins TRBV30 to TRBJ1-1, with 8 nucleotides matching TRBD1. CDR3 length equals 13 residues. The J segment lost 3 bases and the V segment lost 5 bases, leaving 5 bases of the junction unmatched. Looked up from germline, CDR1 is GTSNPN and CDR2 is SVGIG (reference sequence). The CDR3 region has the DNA TGTGCCTGGGGGGACAGGAGTGACACTGAAGCTTTCTTT. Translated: CAWGDRSDTEAFF.

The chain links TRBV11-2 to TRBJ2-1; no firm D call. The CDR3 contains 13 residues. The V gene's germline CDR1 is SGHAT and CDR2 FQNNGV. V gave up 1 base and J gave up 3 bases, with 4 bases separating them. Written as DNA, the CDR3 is TGTGCCAGCAGCTTAGGGCTCTACAATGAGCAGTTCTTC. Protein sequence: CASSLGLYNEQFF.

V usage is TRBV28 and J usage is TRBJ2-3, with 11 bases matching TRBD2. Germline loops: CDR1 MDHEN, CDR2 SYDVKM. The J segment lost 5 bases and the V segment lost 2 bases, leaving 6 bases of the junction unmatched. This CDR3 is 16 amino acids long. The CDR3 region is CASSLALAGAGDTQYF. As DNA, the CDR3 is TGTGCCAGCAGTTTAGCACTAGCGGGAGCGGGAGATACGCAGTATTTT.

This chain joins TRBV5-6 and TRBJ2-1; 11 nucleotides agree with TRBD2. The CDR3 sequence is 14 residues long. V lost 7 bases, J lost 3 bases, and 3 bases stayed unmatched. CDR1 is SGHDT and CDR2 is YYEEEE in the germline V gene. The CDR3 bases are TGTGCCAGCGGTACTAGCGGGAGCTACAATGAGCAGTTCTTC. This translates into CASGTSGSYNEQFF.

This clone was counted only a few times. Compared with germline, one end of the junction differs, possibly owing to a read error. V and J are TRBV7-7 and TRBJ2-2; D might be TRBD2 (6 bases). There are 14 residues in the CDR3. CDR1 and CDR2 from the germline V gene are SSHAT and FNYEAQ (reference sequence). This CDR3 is CASSLVAGSGELFF. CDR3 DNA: TGTGCTAGCAGCTTAGTTGCGGGATCCGGGGAGCTGTTTTTT.